A single sample is the source of the 21 T cell receptor beta chains below, sequenced in a study of blood T cell repertoires in COVID-19. Method: immunoSEQ multiplex PCR; TCRdb's copy keeps in-frame clones and lacks some. The sample lists around 200,000 clones; more than 80% were seen once. Material for sequencing was PBMCs or T cells enriched from blood (not recorded which). The source of these receptors is a young man who had recovered from COVID-19.

The J gene is TRBJ1-5, the V gene TRBV19; TRBD1 matches 11 bases. The CDR3 is 15 residues long. Trimming at V came to 5 bases and at J to 5 bases, leaving 5 bases not matched to a gene. Per germline, CDR1 LNHDA and CDR2 SQIVND (reference sequence). CDR3 DNA: TGTGCCAGTAGTCCCGAGGGACAGGGGGATCAGCCCCAGCATTTT. Its protein is CASSPEGQGDQPQHF.

The chain is built from TRBV24-1 and TRBJ1-5; the D is unclear. Germline V gives CDR1 KGHDR, CDR2 SFDVKD. Trimming stripped 6 bases from V and 9 bases from J, with 11 bases between. The CDR3 totals 12 residues. This CDR3 reads CATSWALGPQHF. In DNA, the CDR3 is TGTGCCACCAGTTGGGCCCTCGGGCCCCAGCATTTT.

This clone showed up just once. The chain has TRBV28 and TRBJ1-5; TRBD1 is a possible D gene (6 bases). Germline V lookup: CDR1 MDHEN, CDR2 SYDVKM. The CDR3 length is 13 residues. V gave up 4 bases and J gave up 2 bases, with 6 bases separating them. In DNA form, the CDR3 reads TGTGCCAGCAGTTCAGGGGGCAATCAGCCCCAGCATTTT. As protein: CASSSGGNQPQHF.

The chain carries TRBV4-1 and TRBJ2-3; 8 positions agree with TRBD2. J lost 6 bases, V lost 4 bases, and 9 bases had no gene match. The CDR3 covers 15 residues. Per the germline V gene, CDR1 is MGHRA and CDR2 is YSYEKL. The CDR3 is CASSLHSGAGDTQYF. In nucleotides, the CDR3 is TGCGCCAGCAGCCTCCATAGCGGGGCGGGGGATACGCAGTATTTT.

The chain uses TRBV27 and TRBJ1-1; D possibly corresponds to TRBD1 (6 bases). The CDR3 is 15 amino acids. CDR1 is MNHEY and CDR2 is SMNVEV in the germline V gene (reference sequence). Trimming removed 6 bases at V and 7 bases at J, with 21 bases between. The CDR3 nucleotides are TGTGCCAGCAGCGCACCGACGACAGGAACCTATGAAGCTTTCTTT. Amino acid sequence: CASSAPTTGTYEAFF.

The V and J genes are TRBV7-6 and TRBJ2-7; TRBD2 matches at 7 bases. The germline CDR1 and CDR2 sequences are SGHVS and FNYEAQ. With 1 base clipped from V and 4 bases from J, the junction kept 1 base outside the gene matches. This CDR3 has 13 amino acids. The CDR3 DNA follows: TGTGCCAGCAGCTTAGGACTAGCATACGAGCAGTACTTC. Protein sequence: CASSLGLAYEQYF.

The chain couples TRBV30 to TRBJ1-1, with D uncertain. Germline assignment: CDR1 GTSNPN and CDR2 SVGIG (reference sequence). V lost 0 bases, J lost 4 bases, and 9 bases lay in between. The CDR3 spans 13 residues. In DNA, the CDR3 is TGTGCCTGGAGTGTCGGATCAGGCACTGAAGCTTTCTTT. It encodes CAWSVGSGTEAFF.

The chain carries TRBV5-4 and TRBJ2-5; 10 nucleotides align to TRBD2. Trimming removed 5 bases from V and 3 bases from J; junction bases left unmatched: 16. Germline V lookup: CDR1 SGHNT, CDR2 YYREEE (reference sequence). The CDR3 sequence is 18 residues long. The CDR3 nucleotides read TGTGCCAGCAGTCCACCACCTTTTCTCAGCGGGGGGGAAGAGACCCAGTACTTC. This translates into CASSPPPFLSGGEETQYF.

The V gene is TRBV4-3, the J gene TRBJ2-1; weak D call: TRBD1 (6 bases). Germline V lookup: CDR1 LGHNA, CDR2 YSLEER. The CDR3 is 14 amino acids. V lost 0 bases to trimming and J lost 11 bases, with 14 bases between them. Here the CDR3 DNA reads TGCGCCAGCAGCCAAGATCTTGGGGGCAGAAAGCAGTTCTTC. This codes for CASSQDLGGRKQFF.

The V gene is TRBV9, the J gene TRBJ2-2; TRBD2 aligns across 10 bases. J gave up 0 bases and V 3 bases, and 14 bases lay outside the gene matches. CDR1 and CDR2 (germline): SGDLS, YYNGEE. The CDR3 is made up of 20 amino acids. The CDR3 reads CASSAYPLAGVSSNTGELFF. The CDR3, as DNA: TGTGCCAGCAGCGCGTACCCCCTAGCGGGGGTATCATCGAACACCGGGGAGCTGTTTTTT.

The CDR3 DNA follows: TGTGCCAGTACCCCTCGCGGGCAAAACATTCAGTACTTC. As protein: CASTPRGQNIQYF. This rearrangement joins TRBV19 to TRBJ2-4; D is perhaps TRBD2 (5 bases). This CDR3 contains 13 residues. In germline, CDR1 is LNHDA, CDR2 SQIVND (reference sequence). Trimming pared 7 bases from V and 5 bases from J, leaving 12 bases between.

V and J are TRBV19 and TRBJ1-2; the D gene is possibly TRBD1 (5 bases). The germline V gene has CDR1 LNHDA and CDR2 SQIVND (reference sequence). The CDR3 consists of 15 residues. Trimming removed 4 bases from V and 5 bases from J, with 17 bases in between. The CDR3 DNA sequence: TGTGCCAGTAGTACCCAATCATGGGGGAGGTATGGCTACACCTTC. Translated: CASSTQSWGRYGYTF.

The V call is TRBV11-3, the J call TRBJ2-5; D is perhaps TRBD1 (5 bases). CDR1 SGHNT and CDR2 YENEEA come from the germline V gene. V was cut by 4 bases and J by 1 base, with 7 bases left in between. The length of the CDR3 is 13 residues. The CDR3 loop reads CASSWTFQETQYF. CDR3 bases: TGTGCCAGCAGCTGGACATTCCAAGAGACCCAGTACTTC.

The chain uses TRBV28 and TRBJ2-7; tentatively, D is TRBD1 (6 bases). V lost 8 bases to trimming and J lost 3 bases, with 26 bases between them. There are 17 residues in the CDR3. Germline V gives CDR1 MDHEN, CDR2 SYDVKM. Written as DNA, the CDR3 is TGTGCCAGCCTGCAATTACCCGGGGCAGGGGATCGCTACGAGCAGTACTTC. As protein: CASLQLPGAGDRYEQYF.

The J gene is TRBJ2-1, the V gene TRBV30, with 11 bases that match TRBD2. The CDR3 sequence is 15 residues long. V dropped 5 bases and J dropped 2; count of bases not matched to a gene: 5. Germline loops: CDR1 GTSNPN, CDR2 SVGIG (reference sequence). The CDR3 DNA reads as TGTGCCTGGTGCCCGACTAGCGGGGCCTACAATGAGCAGTTCTTC. The encoded protein is CAWCPTSGAYNEQFF.

The V call is TRBV27, the J call TRBJ1-6; 10 nucleotides align to TRBD1. Germline lookup yields CDR1 MNHEY and CDR2 SMNVEV (reference sequence). This CDR3 has 16 amino acids. V shed 5 bases, J shed 10 bases, and the junction held 11 bases outside the gene matches. This CDR3 is CASSLRFDRGHSPLHF. The CDR3 DNA is TGTGCCAGCAGTCTTCGTTTCGACAGGGGGCACTCACCCCTCCACTTT.

The gene calls are TRBV5-1 and TRBJ2-3, with TRBD2 identical over 8 bases. The CDR3 spans 15 residues. The trim removed 5 bases at V and 3 bases at J, leaving 8 bases unmatched. The germline CDR1 and CDR2 sequences are SGHRS and YFSETQ. The CDR3 nucleotides are TGCGCCAGCAGGAAAGCGGGAGTAGGGACAGATACGCAGTATTTT. Protein sequence: CASRKAGVGTDTQYF.

The rearrangement uses TRBV27 and TRBJ2-5, with D maybe TRBD2 (6 bases). The length of the CDR3 is 15 residues. The V and J ends lost 5 bases and 3 bases respectively, with 16 bases between them. Germline V gives CDR1 MNHEY, CDR2 SMNVEV (reference sequence). The CDR3 DNA sequence: TGTGCCAGCAGTGGAATTCTAGCGACCAAAGAGACCCAGTACTTC. Its translation: CASSGILATKETQYF.

In this sample, this clone turned up once. For the CDR3, the DNA is TGTGCCAGCAGTTCTCGCAGGGGAAATCAGCCCCAGCATTTT. It specifies CASSSRRGNQPQHF. This chain connects TRBV28 to TRBJ1-5; D may be TRBD1 (6 bases). Germline V gives CDR1 MDHEN, CDR2 SYDVKM. The V end lost 4 bases, the J end lost 4 bases, and 11 bases lay between the germline ends. The CDR3 is made up of 14 amino acids. Full variable domain (outside the CDR3, taken from reference TRBV28 and TRBJ1-5): DVKVTQSSRYLVKRTGEKVFLECVQDMDHENMFWYRQDPGLGLRLIYFSYDVKMKEKGDIPEGYSVSREKKERFSLILESASTNQTSMYLCASSSRRGNQPQHFGDGTRLSIL.

The J gene is TRBJ2-1, the V gene TRBV4-1; D call uncertain. Per germline, CDR1 MGHRA and CDR2 YSYEKL. V was cut by 1 base and J by 0 bases, with 13 bases left in between. The CDR3 runs 17 residues. The CDR3 protein is CASSQGALQSSYNEQFF. Here the CDR3 DNA reads TGCGCCAGCAGCCAAGGGGCCCTCCAAAGCTCCTACAATGAGCAGTTCTTC.

This clone was counted between two and nine times. The chain couples TRBV27 to TRBJ2-2, with 9 bases matching TRBD2. The V gene's germline CDR1 is MNHEY and CDR2 SMNVEV (reference sequence). This CDR3 spans 20 amino acids. V was pared by 3 bases and J by 6 bases, with 20 bases of the junction left unmatched. The CDR3 reads CASSFTPPLAGRTGAGELFF. CDR3 sequence (DNA): TGTGCCAGCAGTTTTACCCCACCTCTAGCGGGGAGAACAGGCGCCGGGGAGCTGTTTTTT.